This section outlines one T cell receptor (beta chain) sequence together with its context. V lost 3 bases and J 3 bases, leaving 6 bases between the germline ends. CDR3 length equals 12 residues. Germline V lookup: CDR1 SGHNT, CDR2 YYREEE (reference sequence). The data derive from a study of shared clonotypes between healthy human individuals. Sequencing used immunoSEQ multiplex PCR; TCRdb keeps in-frame clones, though not all of them. This sample has hundreds of thousands of clones, with 55% to 85% found just once. V gene TRBV5-4 combines with J gene TRBJ1-1; D gene ambiguous. The sample consisted of memory CD4+ T cells sorted from blood. The subset: CD45RA-negative fraction. This sequence was found in a woman between 25 and 40 years old in good health. Written as DNA, the CDR3 is TGTGCCAGCAGCTATAGGGACACTGAAGCTTTCTTT. Protein sequence: CASSYRDTEAFF.